Following are 4 T cell receptor beta chains from one sample sequenced in a study of liver allograft versus peripheral blood T cells. Study in general: Graft-liver T cell receptor repertoires were compared against recipient peripheral blood repertoires.

TCRdb re-derived calls from the reads in MiXCR, one entry per CDR3 protein. The sample contains approximately 6,600 distinct CDR3 sequences, around 15% of which appear only once. The receptors originated from a human patient who had a liver transplant. Some T cells may be the graft donor's.

Concerning this clonotype: This may come from a read error, since a much larger clone is one base off. The chain employs TRBV19 and TRBJ2-1; unclear D gene. This CDR3 region has 11 residues. Germline CDR1 reads LNHDA; CDR2 reads SQIVND (reference sequence). DNA of the CDR3: TGTTCCACCACAGAAGCTACCGAGCAGTTCTTC. It yields the protein CSTTEATEQFF.

The chain links TRBV10-1 to TRBJ2-3; no reliable D call. Trimming took off 2 bases at V and 1 base at J, with 13 bases between the two ends. There are 16 residues in the CDR3. From germline, CDR1 is WNHNN and CDR2 SYGVQD (reference sequence). CDR3 bases: TGCGCCAGCAGTGAGGAGTTAGTCGCGGGCACAGATACGCAGTATTTT. Protein: CASSEELVAGTDTQYF.

In its sample, this clonotype ranks as medium-sized (0.01 to 0.1%). The V call is TRBV6-6, the J call TRBJ1-5; D is uncertain. The CDR3 spans 15 residues. The ends were cut back, 5 bases at V and 1 base at J, with 12 bases in the middle. Germline CDR1 reads MNHNY; CDR2 reads SVGAGI (reference sequence). The DNA for the CDR3 is TGTGCCAGCAGTGGCCTGGGAGGGAGCAATCAGCCCCAGCATTTT. Translating it yields CASSGLGGSNQPQHF.

By share, this clonotype counts as medium-sized. The chain employs TRBV5-6 and TRBJ1-2; D remains unclear. V shed 4 bases and J shed 3 bases, with 10 bases lying between them. Germline CDR1 is SGHDT and CDR2 is YYEEEE. The CDR3 runs 13 residues. The CDR3 DNA reads TGTGCCAGCAGCCCCAGCTTGGACTATGGCTACACCTTC. Its protein product is CASSPSLDYGYTF.